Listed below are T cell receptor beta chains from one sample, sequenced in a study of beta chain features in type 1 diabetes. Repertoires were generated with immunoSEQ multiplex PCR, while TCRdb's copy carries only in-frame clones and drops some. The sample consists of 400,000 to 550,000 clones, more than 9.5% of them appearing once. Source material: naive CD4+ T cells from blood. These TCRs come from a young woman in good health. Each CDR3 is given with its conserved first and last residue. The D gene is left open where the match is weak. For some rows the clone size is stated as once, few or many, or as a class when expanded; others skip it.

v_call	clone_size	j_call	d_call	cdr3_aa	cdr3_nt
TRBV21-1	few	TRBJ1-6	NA	CASSAPTVGFTPLHF	TGTGCCAGCAGCGCTCCGACAGTCGGTTTTACACCCCTCCACTTT
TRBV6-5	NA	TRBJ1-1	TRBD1	CASRKPTGSAEAFF	TGTGCCAGCAGAAAGCCGACAGGGAGTGCTGAAGCTTTCTTT
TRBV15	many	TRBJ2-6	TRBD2	CATSTLLGRETLTF	TGTGCCACCAGCACGCTCCTAGGGAGGGAGACCCTGACTTTC
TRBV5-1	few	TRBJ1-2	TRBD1	CASSVTGEYGYTF	TGCGCCAGCAGCGTTACAGGGGAATATGGCTACACCTTC
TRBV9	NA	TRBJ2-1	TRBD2	CASSRTSGLDNEQFF	TGTGCCAGCAGCCGGACTAGCGGCCTAGACAATGAGCAGTTCTTC
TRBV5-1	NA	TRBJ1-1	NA	CASSPRGGNTEAFF	TGCGCCAGCAGCCCCCGGGGAGGGAACACTGAAGCTTTCTTT
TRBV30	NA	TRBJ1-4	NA	CAWSVLVAGPAGKLFF	TGTGCCTGGAGTGTACTAGTTGCCGGACCCGCCGGAAAACTGTTTTTT
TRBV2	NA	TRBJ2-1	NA	CASSELRASYNEQFF	TGTGCCAGCAGTGAATTGCGAGCCTCCTACAATGAGCAGTTCTTC
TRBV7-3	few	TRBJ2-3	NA	CASSWTGSTDTQYF	TGTGCCAGCAGCTGGACTGGGAGCACAGATACGCAGTATTTT
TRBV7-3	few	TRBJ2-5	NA	CASSTTREETQYF	TGTGCCAGCAGCACCACCAGGGAAGAGACCCAGTACTTC
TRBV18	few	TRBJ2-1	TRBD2	CASSRSTGLAGFGEQFF	TGTGCCAGCTCCCGGTCGACAGGACTAGCGGGATTTGGTGAGCAGTTCTTC
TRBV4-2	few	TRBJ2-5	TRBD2	CASSQDPGTSGEETQYF	TGTGCCAGCAGCCAAGACCCCGGGACTAGCGGGGAAGAGACCCAGTACTTC
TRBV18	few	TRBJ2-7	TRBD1	CASSPTGVLTYEQYF	TGTGCCAGCTCACCAACAGGGGTCCTTACCTACGAGCAGTACTTC
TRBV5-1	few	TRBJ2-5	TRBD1	CASSLQGIGETQYF	TGCGCCAGCAGCTTACAGGGGATTGGAGAGACCCAGTACTTC
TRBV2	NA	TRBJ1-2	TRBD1	CASRRQGANYGYTF	TGTGCCAGCAGGCGACAGGGGGCGAACTATGGCTACACCTTC
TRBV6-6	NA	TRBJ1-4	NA	CASSSGRNEKLFF	TGTGCCAGCAGTTCGGGCAGGAATGAAAAACTGTTTTTT
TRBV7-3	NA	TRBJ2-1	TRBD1	CASSLTGQGNNEQFF	TGTGCCAGCAGCTTAACGGGACAGGGTAACAATGAGCAGTTCTTC
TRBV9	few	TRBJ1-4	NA	CASSPRPLPNEKLFF	TGTGCCAGCAGCCCGCGGCCGCTTCCTAATGAAAAACTGTTTTTT
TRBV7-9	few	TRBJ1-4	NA	CASSSRGGTLNEKLFF	TGTGCCAGCAGCTCCCGAGGGGGGACTTTGAATGAAAAACTGTTTTTT
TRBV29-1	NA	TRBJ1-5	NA	CSVATGAPGNQPQHF	TGCAGCGTTGCGACGGGGGCGCCGGGAAATCAGCCCCAGCATTTT
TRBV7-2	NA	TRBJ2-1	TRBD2	CASSTGLAVYNEQFF	TGTGCCAGCAGCACGGGACTAGCGGTTTACAATGAGCAGTTCTTC
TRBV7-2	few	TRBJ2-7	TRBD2	CASSLSGSTDEQYF	TGTGCCAGCAGCCTTAGCGGGAGTACTGACGAGCAGTACTTC
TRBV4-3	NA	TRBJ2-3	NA	CASSQDLAGFSPDTQYF	TGCGCCAGCAGCCAAGATCTGGCGGGGTTTTCCCCAGATACGCAGTATTTT
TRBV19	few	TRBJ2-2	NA	CASTFGGPTGELFF	TGTGCCAGTACCTTCGGGGGGCCGACCGGGGAGCTGTTTTTT
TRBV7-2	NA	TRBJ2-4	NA	CASSPQGGGIAKNIQYF	TGTGCCAGCAGCCCCCAAGGAGGGGGCATAGCCAAAAACATTCAGTACTTC
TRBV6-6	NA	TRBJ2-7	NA	CASIDEGGTYEQYF	TGTGCCAGCATCGACGAAGGCGGTACCTACGAGCAGTACTTC
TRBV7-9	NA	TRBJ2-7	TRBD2	CASSPNPGLAGVPYEQYF	TGTGCCAGCAGCCCCAACCCCGGACTAGCGGGAGTGCCCTACGAGCAGTACTTC
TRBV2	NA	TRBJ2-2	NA	CASSVGRTEYTGELFF	TGTGCCAGCAGTGTTGGAAGGACAGAGTACACCGGGGAGCTGTTTTTT
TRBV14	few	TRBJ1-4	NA	CASSRKGSTNEKLFF	TGTGCCAGCAGCCGTAAAGGGAGCACTAATGAAAAACTGTTTTTT
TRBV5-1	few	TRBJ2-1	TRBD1	CASSPRQGVDEQFF	TGCGCCAGCAGCCCCAGACAGGGGGTGGATGAGCAGTTCTTC
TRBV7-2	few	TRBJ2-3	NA	CASSFWTRSTDTQYF	TGTGCCAGCAGCTTCTGGACACGTAGCACAGATACGCAGTATTTT
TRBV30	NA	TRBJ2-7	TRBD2	CAWSPVRTSGRIGEQYF	TGTGCCTGGAGTCCAGTAAGAACTAGCGGGAGAATAGGCGAGCAGTACTTC
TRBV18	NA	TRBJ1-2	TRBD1	CASSPATGTEGYTF	TGTGCCAGCTCACCAGCAACCGGGACAGAGGGTTACACCTTC
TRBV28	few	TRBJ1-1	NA	CAVGEAGLGTEAFF	TGTGCCGTCGGGGAGGCAGGGTTAGGCACTGAAGCTTTCTTT
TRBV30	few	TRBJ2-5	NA	CAWAPGLNQETQYF	TGTGCCTGGGCGCCGGGACTGAACCAAGAGACCCAGTACTTC
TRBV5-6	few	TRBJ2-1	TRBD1	CASSSGQGAGEQFF	TGTGCCAGCAGCTCAGGACAGGGGGCCGGTGAGCAGTTCTTC